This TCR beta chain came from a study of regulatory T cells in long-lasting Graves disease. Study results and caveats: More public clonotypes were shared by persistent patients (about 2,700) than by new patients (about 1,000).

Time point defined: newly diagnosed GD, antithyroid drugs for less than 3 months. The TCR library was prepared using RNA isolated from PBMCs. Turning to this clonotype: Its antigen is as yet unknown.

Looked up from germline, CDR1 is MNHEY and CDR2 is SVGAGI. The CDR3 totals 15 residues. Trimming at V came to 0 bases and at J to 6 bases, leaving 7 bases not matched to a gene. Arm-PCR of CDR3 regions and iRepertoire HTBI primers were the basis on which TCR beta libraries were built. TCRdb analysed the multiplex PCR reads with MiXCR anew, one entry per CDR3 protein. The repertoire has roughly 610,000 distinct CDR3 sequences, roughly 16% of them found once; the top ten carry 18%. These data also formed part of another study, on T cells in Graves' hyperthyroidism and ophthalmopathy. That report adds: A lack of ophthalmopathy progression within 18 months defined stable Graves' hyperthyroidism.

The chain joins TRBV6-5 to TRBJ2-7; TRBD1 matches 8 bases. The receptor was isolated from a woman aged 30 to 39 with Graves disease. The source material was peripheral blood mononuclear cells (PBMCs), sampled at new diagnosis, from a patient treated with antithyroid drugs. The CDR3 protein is CASSYSGQGAGEQYF. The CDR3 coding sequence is TGTGCCAGCAGTTACTCAGGCCAGGGGGCAGGCGAGCAGTACTTC.